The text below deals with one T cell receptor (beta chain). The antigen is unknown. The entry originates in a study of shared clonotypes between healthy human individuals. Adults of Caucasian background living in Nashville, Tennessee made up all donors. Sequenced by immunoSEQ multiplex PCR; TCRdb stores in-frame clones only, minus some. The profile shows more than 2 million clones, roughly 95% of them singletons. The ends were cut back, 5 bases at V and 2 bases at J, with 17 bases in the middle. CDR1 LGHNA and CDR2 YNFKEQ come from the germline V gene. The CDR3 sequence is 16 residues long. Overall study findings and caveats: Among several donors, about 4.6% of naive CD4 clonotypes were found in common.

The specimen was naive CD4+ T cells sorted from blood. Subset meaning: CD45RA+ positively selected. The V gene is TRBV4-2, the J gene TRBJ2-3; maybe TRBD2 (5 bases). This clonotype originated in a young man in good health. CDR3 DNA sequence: TGTGCCAGCAGCTTTAAGGATGGGAGAATCACAGATACGCAGTATTTT. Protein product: CASSFKDGRITDTQYF.